This T cell receptor beta chain appears in the sequencing data of a study of regulatory T cells in long-lasting Graves disease. This clonotype was seen more than once but under ten times. Its target is not known. This may stem from a read error, because a much larger clone lies one nucleotide away. This CDR3 has 14 residues. V shed 4 bases and J shed 3 bases, with 10 bases lying between them. From germline, CDR1 is MNHEY and CDR2 SMNVEV (reference sequence). Study results and caveats: TRBV28, TRBJ1-2 and TRBJ2-5 emerged as the favored segments in persistent disease. Public clonotype sharing was higher in persistent than newly diagnosed patients.

Time point meaning: newly diagnosed GD, antithyroid drugs for less than 3 months. The TCR library was made from RNA that had been extracted from PBMCs in TRIzol. Each patient gave approximately 8.1 milliliters of EDTA-anticoagulated peripheral blood. Building of the TCR beta libraries involved iRepertoire HTBI primers and Arm-PCR of CDR3 regions. TCRdb redid the calling of the multiplex PCR reads with MiXCR, one entry per CDR3 protein. The repertoire holds more than 300,000 distinct CDR3 sequences, with less than 20% as singletons. This material consisted of peripheral blood mononuclear cells (PBMCs), taken at new diagnosis, from a patient treated with antithyroid drugs. This clonotype originated in a female donor with Graves disease. V and J are TRBV27 and TRBJ1-5; D gene unclear. The CDR3 bases are TGTGCCAGCAGTTCAGACGGCTACAATCAGCCCCAGCATTTT. Amino acid sequence: CASSSDGYNQPQHF.